This T cell receptor beta chain was sequenced in a study of PD-1 blockade in classical Hodgkin lymphoma. With regard to this clone: Its antigen remains unknown.

Each and every patient relapsed after autologous stem cell transplantation, and patients got differing brentuximab vedotin exposure. Clones were read by immunoSEQ multiplex PCR, and TCRdb kept only the in-frame ones, dropping some. Of under 45,000 clones in the sample, approximately 83% were seen once. This CDR3 comprises 15 residues. Germline trimming cut 4 bases from V and 11 bases from J; bases unmatched to any gene: 11. Germline values: CDR1 MGHDK, CDR2 SYGVNS. Study-wide results and caveats: Relapsed/refractory patients reportedly had lower baseline diversity than newly diagnosed patients.

This receptor was obtained from a human donor with classical Hodgkin lymphoma. The specimen comprised peripheral blood mononuclear cells (PBMCs), sampled at baseline. The J gene is TRBJ1-2, the V gene TRBV25-1; 12 bases match TRBD1. CDR3 bases: TGTGCCAGCAGTGTTGGAGGGACAGGGGGCGCCGGTTACACCTTC. Protein: CASSVGGTGGAGYTF.